This entry lists 6 T cell receptor beta chains sequenced from one sample in a study of T cell responses to AZD1222 COVID-19 vaccine (dated by TCRdb to the early 2020s). Library construction relied on the immunoSEQ multiplex PCR assay. As stored in TCRdb, this immuneACCESS dataset retains in-frame rearrangements with V and J assigned. A fraction of the clones does not appear; measured against another copy, unresolved V genes explain less than half of the discrepancy, and the remainder lacks a known reason. Counted in this sample were about 130,000 clones; roughly 88% of them appeared once. Around 5% of the sample belongs to the ten largest clones. Per the publication, the time point label means: about 28 days (+/-7) after the second vaccine dose. The sample here was peripheral blood, taken 28 days after the second AZD1222 dose. The receptors were sampled from an adult who received the AZD1222 COVID-19 vaccine.

V and J are TRBV4-1 and TRBJ2-1; TRBD2 aligns across 12 bases. The CDR3 covers 17 residues. The junction had 9 bases not matched to a gene; V was cut back by 1 base and J by 8 bases. Germline V CDR1 and CDR2: MGHRA, YSYEKL. CDR3 in DNA: TGCGCCAGCAGCCAAGTGGTGCGTCTAGCGGGGGGGGATGAGCAGTTCTTC. It specifies CASSQVVRLAGGDEQFF.

The chain carries TRBV2 and TRBJ2-7; no firm D call. V was clipped by 0 bases and J by 0 bases, with 0 bases between them. The CDR3 length is 12 residues. Germline CDR1 reads SNHLY; CDR2 reads FYNNEI. In DNA form, the CDR3 reads TGTGCCAGCAGTGAAGCCTCCTACGAGCAGTACTTC. Translating it yields CASSEASYEQYF.

V and J are TRBV2 and TRBJ1-1; the match to TRBD1 covers 9 bases. Germline V gene lookup returns CDR1 SNHLY and CDR2 FYNNEI. V gave up 10 bases and J gave up 5 bases; unmatched junction bases: 8. CDR3 size: 13 residues. DNA for the CDR3: TGTGCCACCTTACAGGGGGCCGGGACTGAAGCTTTCTTT. The encoded protein is CATLQGAGTEAFF.

The chain links TRBV5-1 to TRBJ2-1; D call uncertain. This CDR3 contains 15 residues. CDR1 and CDR2 (germline): SGHRS, YFSETQ. V was cut by 1 base and J by 5 bases, with 13 bases left in between. CDR3 region: CASSLTTPADNEQFF. As DNA, the CDR3 is TGCGCCAGCAGCTTGACGACGCCCGCGGACAATGAGCAGTTCTTC.

The V and J genes are TRBV5-1 and TRBJ2-1; D possibly uses TRBD1 or TRBD2 (5 bases each). Trimming removed 4 bases at V and 5 bases at J, with 10 bases between. The CDR3 spans 13 residues. Germline V gene lookup returns CDR1 SGHRS and CDR2 YFSETQ. The CDR3 nucleotides read TGCGCCAGCAGCCGTCTGGGGGACAATGAGCAGTTCTTC. This sequence encodes CASSRLGDNEQFF.

This sequence joins TRBV6-2 or TRBV6-3 and TRBJ2-5; a weak D match, TRBD2 (7 bases). The V gene's germline CDR1 is MNHEY and CDR2 SVGEGT. Trimming shortened V by 0 bases and J by 4 bases, and 9 bases separated the two germline ends. CDR3 size: 14 residues. The CDR3 loop reads CASSYSRGGETQYF. CDR3 nucleotide sequence: TGTGCCAGCAGTTACTCGAGGGGGGGAGAGACCCAGTACTTC.